The rows below give T cell receptor beta chains drawn from one sample of a study of cytotoxic CD8 clonotypes in ibrutinib-treated CLL. Sequenced by immunoSEQ multiplex PCR; TCRdb stores in-frame clones only, minus some. The sample holds 300,000 or so clones; 67% are singletons and the top ten take roughly 6%. Specimen: PBMCs, collected after 36 months of ibrutinib treatment. Receptors were obtained from a human donor with chronic lymphocytic leukemia. Both conserved end residues are part of each CDR3. The D gene is left open where the match is weak. Only part of the rows carry a size: once, few, many, or a class if the clone is expanded.

CASSISSGTYEQYF TRBJ2-7 NA NA 14 TRBV19
CASSLYTASGNTIYF TRBJ1-3 NA NA 15 TRBV7-6
CASSVVPDRVGEQYF TRBJ2-7 TRBD1 NA 15 TRBV9
CATSFGAGSYEQYF TRBJ2-7 NA NA 14 TRBV6-1
CASSLVGVQETQYF TRBJ2-5 NA NA 14 TRBV13
CASRRGNNQPQHF TRBJ1-5 NA few 13 TRBV5-1
CASSVAAGTILHEQYF TRBJ2-7 NA NA 16 TRBV9
CASSYLAGVYEQYF TRBJ2-7 TRBD2 NA 14 TRBV6-6
CASSQDRGTEAFF TRBJ1-1 NA NA 13 TRBV4-1
CASRRTGIVSNYGYTF TRBJ1-2 TRBD1 NA 16 TRBV27
CASSPGRYSNQPQHF TRBJ1-5 NA NA 15 TRBV7-8
CSVSVQGASYEQYF TRBJ2-7 TRBD1 once 14 TRBV29-1
CASSPPGTGSNYGYTF TRBJ1-2 TRBD1 few 16 TRBV18
CASSLTGQQETQYF TRBJ2-5 NA NA 14 TRBV7-7
CASSLRVTGGHEQYF TRBJ2-7 TRBD1 NA 15 TRBV28
CASTGQGANVLTF TRBJ2-6 NA NA 13 TRBV27
CASSSFRRTSGRYNEQFF TRBJ2-1 TRBD2 NA 18 TRBV28
CSVHDGNTIYF TRBJ1-3 NA once 11 TRBV29-1
CASSESPQELWYGYTF TRBJ1-2 NA NA 16 TRBV10-2
CASSPLLAGVEDTQYF TRBJ2-3 TRBD2 NA 16 TRBV18
CASSLIVGSLAFF TRBJ1-1 NA NA 13 TRBV5-6